This T cell receptor (beta chain) appears in the sequencing data of a study of cytotoxic CD8 clonotypes in ibrutinib-treated CLL. The study, taken as a whole, reports: At ibrutinib response, clonality increased, and at progression it declined back toward baseline. Public clonotypes were uncommon and contracted or stayed stable on treatment. In sustained-remission versus progressing patients, sampling times differed.

This CDR3 region has 15 residues. Germline lookup yields CDR1 MGHRA and CDR2 YSYEKL. Trimming shortened V by 1 base and J by 5 bases, and 14 bases separated the two germline ends. TCRdb keeps only in-frame clones here, not all; method: immunoSEQ multiplex PCR. This table holds about 300,000 clones, 67% found once. Points on this clone: Its matching antigen is unknown.

V and J are TRBV4-1 and TRBJ2-5; TRBD2 is a possible D gene (6 bases). The sequences come from PBMCs, collected after 36 months of ibrutinib treatment. This TCR was recovered from a human donor with chronic lymphocytic leukemia. CDR3 loop: CASSQGPSAGETQYF. Here the CDR3 DNA reads TGCGCCAGCAGCCAAGGGCCTAGCGCAGGGGAGACCCAGTACTTC.